This T cell receptor beta chain was recorded in a study of T cell changes during pregnancy in multiple sclerosis. Profiled with immunoSEQ multiplex PCR; TCRdb holds only in-frame clones, not every one. The table records some 58,000 clones, around 97% of them present only once. J gave up 3 bases and V 3 bases, and 4 bases lay outside the gene matches. The CDR3 sequence is 14 residues long. The V gene's germline CDR1 is MNHEY and CDR2 SMNVEV (reference sequence). This receptor was identified in a female donor with multiple sclerosis, enrolled in a pregnancy study. This chain links TRBV27 with TRBJ2-7; TRBD2 matches at 8 bases. Sequences were derived from CD8+ T cells from peripheral blood mononuclear cells, sampled after pregnancy. CDR3 protein: CASSLFGGGYEQYF. The CDR3, as DNA: TGTGCCAGCAGTTTGTTCGGGGGGGGCTACGAGCAGTACTTC.